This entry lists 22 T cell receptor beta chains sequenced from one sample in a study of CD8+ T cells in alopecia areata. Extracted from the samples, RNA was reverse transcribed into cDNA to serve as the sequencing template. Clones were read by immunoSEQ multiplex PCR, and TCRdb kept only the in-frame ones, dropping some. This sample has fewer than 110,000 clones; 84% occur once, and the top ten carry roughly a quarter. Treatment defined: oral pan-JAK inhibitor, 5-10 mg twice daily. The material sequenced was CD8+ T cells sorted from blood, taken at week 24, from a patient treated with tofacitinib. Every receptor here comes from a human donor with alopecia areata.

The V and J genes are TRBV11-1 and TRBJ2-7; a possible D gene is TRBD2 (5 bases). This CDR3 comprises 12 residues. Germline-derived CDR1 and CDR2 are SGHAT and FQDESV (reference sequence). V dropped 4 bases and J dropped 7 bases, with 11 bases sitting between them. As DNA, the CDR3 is TGTGCCAGCAGCTCGGACTCCCTGGAGCAGTACTTC. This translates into CASSSDSLEQYF. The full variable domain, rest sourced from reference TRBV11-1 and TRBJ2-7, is EAEVAQSPRYKITEKSQAVAFWCDPISGHATLYWYRQILGQGPELLVQFQDESVVDDSQLPKDRFSAERLKGVDSTLKIQPAELGDSAMYLCASSSDSLEQYFGPGTRLTVT.

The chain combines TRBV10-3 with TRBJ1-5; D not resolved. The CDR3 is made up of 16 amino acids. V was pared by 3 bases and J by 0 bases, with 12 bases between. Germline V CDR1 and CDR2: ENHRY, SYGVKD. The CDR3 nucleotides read TGTGCCATCAGTGAAAGCCTCGACTCTAGCAATCAGCCCCAGCATTTT. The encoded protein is CAISESLDSSNQPQHF.

CDR3 in DNA: TGCGCCAGCAGCCAACGGGGGGGCTCGGACAATGAGCAGTTCTTC. Translation gives CASSQRGGSDNEQFF. The rearrangement links TRBV4-1 to TRBJ2-1, with 8 bases matching TRBD2. V dropped 2 bases and J dropped 5; count of bases not matched to a gene: 5. The CDR3 totals 15 residues. CDR1 is MGHRA and CDR2 is YSYEKL in the germline V gene.

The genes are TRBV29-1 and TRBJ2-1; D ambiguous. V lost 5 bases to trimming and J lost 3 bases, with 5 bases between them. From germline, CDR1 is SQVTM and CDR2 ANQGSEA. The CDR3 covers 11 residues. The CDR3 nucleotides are TGCAGCGTTCCTCTCTACAATGAGCAGTTCTTC. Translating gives CSVPLYNEQFF.

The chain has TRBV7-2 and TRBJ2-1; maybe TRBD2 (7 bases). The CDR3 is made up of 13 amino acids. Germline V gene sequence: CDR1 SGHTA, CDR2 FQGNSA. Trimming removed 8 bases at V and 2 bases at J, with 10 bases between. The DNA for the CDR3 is TGTGCCAGCCGGGGGGCAACCTACAATGAGCAGTTCTTC. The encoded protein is CASRGATYNEQFF. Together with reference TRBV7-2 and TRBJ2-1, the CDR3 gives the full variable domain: GAGVSQSPSNKVTEKGKDVELRCDPISGHTALYWYRQSLGQGLEFLIYFQGNSAPDKSGLPSDRFSAERTGGSVSTLTIQRTQQEDSAVYLCASRGATYNEQFFGPGTRLTVL.

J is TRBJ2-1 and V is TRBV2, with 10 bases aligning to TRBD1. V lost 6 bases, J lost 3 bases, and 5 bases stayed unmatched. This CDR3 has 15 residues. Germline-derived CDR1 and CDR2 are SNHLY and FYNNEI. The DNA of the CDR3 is TGTGCCAGCAGCACCGGGACAGGGGTCTACAATGAGCAGTTCTTC. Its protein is CASSTGTGVYNEQFF. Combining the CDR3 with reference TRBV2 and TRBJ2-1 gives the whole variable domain EPEVTQTPSHQVTQMGQEVILRCVPISNHLYFYWYRQILGQKVEFLVSFYNNEISEKSEIFDDQFSVERPDGSNFTLKIRSTKLEDSAMYFCASSTGTGVYNEQFFGPGTRLTVL.

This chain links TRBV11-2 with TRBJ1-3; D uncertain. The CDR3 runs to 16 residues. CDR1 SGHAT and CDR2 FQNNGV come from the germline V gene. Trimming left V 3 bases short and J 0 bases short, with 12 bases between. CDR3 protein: CASSLVPESSGNTIYF. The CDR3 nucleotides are TGTGCCAGCAGCTTGGTCCCTGAAAGCTCTGGAAACACCATATATTTT.

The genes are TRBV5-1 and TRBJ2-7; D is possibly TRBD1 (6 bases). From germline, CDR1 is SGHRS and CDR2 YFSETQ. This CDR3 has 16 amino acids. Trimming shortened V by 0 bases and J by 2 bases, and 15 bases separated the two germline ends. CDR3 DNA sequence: TGCGCCAGCAGCTTGGATTCAGGGGAGTGGGCCTACGAGCAGTACTTC. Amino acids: CASSLDSGEWAYEQYF.

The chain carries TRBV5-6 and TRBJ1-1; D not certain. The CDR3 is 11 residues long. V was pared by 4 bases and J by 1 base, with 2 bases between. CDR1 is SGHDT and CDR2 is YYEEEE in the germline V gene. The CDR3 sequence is CASSQNTEAFF. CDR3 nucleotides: TGTGCCAGCAGCCAGAACACTGAAGCTTTCTTT.

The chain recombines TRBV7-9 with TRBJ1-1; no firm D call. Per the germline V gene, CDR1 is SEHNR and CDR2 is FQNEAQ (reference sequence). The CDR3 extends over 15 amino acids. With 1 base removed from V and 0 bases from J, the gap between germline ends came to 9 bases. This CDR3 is CASSLGRTLNTEAFF. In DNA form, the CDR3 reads TGTGCCAGCAGCTTAGGTAGGACCTTGAACACTGAAGCTTTCTTT.

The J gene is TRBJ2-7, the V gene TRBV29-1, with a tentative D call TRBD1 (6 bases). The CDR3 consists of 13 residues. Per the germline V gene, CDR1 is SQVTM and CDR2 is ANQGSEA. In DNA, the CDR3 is TGCAGTGGGGGCGGCGAAACTTTCTACGAGCAGTACTTC. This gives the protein CSGGGETFYEQYF.

The CDR3 DNA sequence: TGTGCCAGCAGTGATCCTCTAGCAGCGAGCTACTACGAGCAGTACTTC. It is translated as CASSDPLAASYYEQYF. The rearrangement links TRBV2 to TRBJ2-7, with D possibly TRBD2 on 5 matching bases. Germline values: CDR1 SNHLY, CDR2 FYNNEI. The ends were cut back, 3 bases at V and 3 bases at J, with 18 bases in the middle. This CDR3 comprises 16 residues.

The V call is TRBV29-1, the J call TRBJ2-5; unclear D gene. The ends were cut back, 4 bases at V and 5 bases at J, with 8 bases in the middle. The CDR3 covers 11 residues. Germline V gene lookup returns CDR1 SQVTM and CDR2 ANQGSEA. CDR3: CSVGGSETQYF. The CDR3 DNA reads TGCAGCGTTGGCGGAAGCGAGACCCAGTACTTC.

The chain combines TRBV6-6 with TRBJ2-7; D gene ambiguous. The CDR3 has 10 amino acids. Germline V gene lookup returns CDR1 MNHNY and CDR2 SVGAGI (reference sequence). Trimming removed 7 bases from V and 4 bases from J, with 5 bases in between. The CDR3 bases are TGTGCCAGCAAGGGATACGAGCAGTACTTC. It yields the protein CASKGYEQYF.

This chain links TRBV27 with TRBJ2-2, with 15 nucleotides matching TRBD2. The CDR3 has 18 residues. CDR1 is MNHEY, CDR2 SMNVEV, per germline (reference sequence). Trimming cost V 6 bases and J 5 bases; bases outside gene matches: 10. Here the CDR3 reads CASRLQGLAGGQTGELFF. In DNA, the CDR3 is TGTGCCAGCAGGCTCCAAGGACTAGCGGGGGGGCAAACCGGGGAGCTGTTTTTT.

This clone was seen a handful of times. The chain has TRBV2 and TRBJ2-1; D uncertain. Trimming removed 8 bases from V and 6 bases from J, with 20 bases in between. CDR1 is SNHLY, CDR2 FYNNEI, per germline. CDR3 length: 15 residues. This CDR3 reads CASSFDSAAINEQFF. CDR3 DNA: TGTGCCAGCTCCTTCGACTCCGCCGCTATCAATGAGCAGTTCTTC.

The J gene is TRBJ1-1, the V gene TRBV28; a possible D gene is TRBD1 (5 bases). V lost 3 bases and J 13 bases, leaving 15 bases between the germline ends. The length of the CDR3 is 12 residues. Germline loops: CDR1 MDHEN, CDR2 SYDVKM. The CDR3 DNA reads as TGTGCCAGCAGTTTCGGGAATACTAGGGGTTTCTTT. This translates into CASSFGNTRGFF.

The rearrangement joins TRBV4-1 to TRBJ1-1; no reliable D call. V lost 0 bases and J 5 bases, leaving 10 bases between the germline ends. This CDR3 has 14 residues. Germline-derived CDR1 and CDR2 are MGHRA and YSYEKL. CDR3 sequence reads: CASSQDSAGTEAFF. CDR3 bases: TGCGCCAGCAGCCAAGATTCCGCCGGGACTGAAGCTTTCTTT.

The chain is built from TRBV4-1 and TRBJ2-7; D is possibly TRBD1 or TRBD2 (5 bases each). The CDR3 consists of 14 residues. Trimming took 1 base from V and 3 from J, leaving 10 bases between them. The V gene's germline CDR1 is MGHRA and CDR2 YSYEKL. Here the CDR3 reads CASSQVLGDYEQYF. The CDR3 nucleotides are TGCGCCAGCAGCCAAGTTTTGGGGGACTACGAGCAGTACTTC.

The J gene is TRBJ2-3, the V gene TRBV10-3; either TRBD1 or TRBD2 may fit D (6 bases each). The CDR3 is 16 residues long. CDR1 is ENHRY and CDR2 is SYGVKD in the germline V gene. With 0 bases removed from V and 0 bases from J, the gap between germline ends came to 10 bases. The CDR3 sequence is CAISESEGDSTDTQYF. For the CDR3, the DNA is TGTGCCATCAGTGAGTCGGAGGGGGACAGCACAGATACGCAGTATTTT.

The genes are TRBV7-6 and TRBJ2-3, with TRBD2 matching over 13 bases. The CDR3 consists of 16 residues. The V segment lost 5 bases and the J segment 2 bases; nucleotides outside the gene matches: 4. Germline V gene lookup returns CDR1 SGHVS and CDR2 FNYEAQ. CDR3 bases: TGTGCCAGCAGCACACTAGCGGGGGGGAACACAGATACGCAGTATTTT. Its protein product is CASSTLAGGNTDTQYF.

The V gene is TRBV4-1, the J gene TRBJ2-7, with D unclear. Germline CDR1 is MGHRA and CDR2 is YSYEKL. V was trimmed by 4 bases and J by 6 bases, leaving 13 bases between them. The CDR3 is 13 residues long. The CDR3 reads CASSRETRLEQYF. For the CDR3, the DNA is TGCGCCAGCAGCCGAGAGACACGGCTCGAGCAGTACTTC.